This T cell receptor (beta chain) was identified in a study of human T cells and chemical hapten exposure. Time point reported: patch test 2, 6 weeks after DPC sensitization. Treatment described: therapeutic diphenylcyclopropenone sensitization with weekly scalp DPC. This CDR3 is built from 17 residues. Germline V lookup: CDR1 MNHEY, CDR2 SMNVEV (reference sequence). With 3 bases clipped from V and 6 bases from J, the junction kept 14 bases outside the gene matches. TCRdb processed the RACE reads anew with MiXCR; each CDR3 protein has one entry. The data hold some 350,000 distinct CDR3 sequences, with about 6.3% observed a single time.

This material consisted of whole blood, taken in connection with sensitization to the hapten diphenylcyclopropenone (DPC). The sequence was collected from a woman in her late teens or twenties with alopecia areata. Some clones in this sample may be carry-over from other donors' samples. The V and J genes are TRBV27 and TRBJ2-3, with 8 bases lining up with TRBD2. The CDR3 region is CASSFTVSPGGVDTQYF. The CDR3 nucleotides read TGTGCCAGCAGTTTCACGGTGTCTCCGGGGGGGGTCGATACGCAGTATTTT.